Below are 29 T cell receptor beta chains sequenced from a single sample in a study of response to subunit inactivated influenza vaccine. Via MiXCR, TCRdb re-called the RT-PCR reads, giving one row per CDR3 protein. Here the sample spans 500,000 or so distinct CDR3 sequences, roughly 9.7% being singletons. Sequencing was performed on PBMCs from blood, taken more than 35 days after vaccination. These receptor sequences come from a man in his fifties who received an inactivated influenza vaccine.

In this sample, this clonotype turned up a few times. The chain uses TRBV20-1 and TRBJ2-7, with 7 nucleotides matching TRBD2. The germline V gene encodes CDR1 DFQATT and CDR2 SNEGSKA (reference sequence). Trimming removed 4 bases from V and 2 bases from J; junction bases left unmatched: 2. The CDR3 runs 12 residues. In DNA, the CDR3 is TGCAGTGCTACTAGCGGTACCTACGAGCAGTACTTC. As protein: CSATSGTYEQYF.

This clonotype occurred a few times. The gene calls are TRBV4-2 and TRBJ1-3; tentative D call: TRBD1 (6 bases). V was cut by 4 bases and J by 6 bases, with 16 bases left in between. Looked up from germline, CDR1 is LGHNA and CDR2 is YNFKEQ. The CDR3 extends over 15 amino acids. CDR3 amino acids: CASSLERGSENTIYF. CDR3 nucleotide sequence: TGTGCCAGCAGCCTCGAAAGGGGGAGTGAAAACACCATATATTTT.

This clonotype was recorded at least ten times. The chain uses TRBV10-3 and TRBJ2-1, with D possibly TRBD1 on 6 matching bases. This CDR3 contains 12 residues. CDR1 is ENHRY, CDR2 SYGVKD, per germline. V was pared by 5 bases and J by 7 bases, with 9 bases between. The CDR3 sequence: CAISSTGNEQFF. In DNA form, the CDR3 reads TGTGCCATCAGTTCTACAGGGAATGAGCAGTTCTTC.

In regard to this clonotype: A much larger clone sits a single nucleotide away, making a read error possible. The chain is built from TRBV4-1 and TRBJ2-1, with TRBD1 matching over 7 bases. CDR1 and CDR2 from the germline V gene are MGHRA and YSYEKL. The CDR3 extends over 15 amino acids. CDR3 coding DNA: TGCGCCAGCAGCCAGGCACCGGGACAGTACAATGAGCAGCTCTTC. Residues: CASSQAPGQYNEQLF.

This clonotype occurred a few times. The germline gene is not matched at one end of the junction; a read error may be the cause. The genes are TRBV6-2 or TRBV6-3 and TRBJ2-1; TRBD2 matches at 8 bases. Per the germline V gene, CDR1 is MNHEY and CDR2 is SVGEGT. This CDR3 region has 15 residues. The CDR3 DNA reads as TGTGCCAGCACTTACTACGGGGGGGCCTACAATGAGCAGTTCTTC. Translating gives CASTYYGGAYNEQFF.

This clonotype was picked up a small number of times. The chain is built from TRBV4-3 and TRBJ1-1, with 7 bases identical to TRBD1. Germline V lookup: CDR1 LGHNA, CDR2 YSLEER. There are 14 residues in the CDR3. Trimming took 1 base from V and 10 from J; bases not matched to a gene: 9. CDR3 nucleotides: TGCGCCAGCAGCCAAGGCGGTATAGGGACAGTAGCTTTCTTT. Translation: CASSQGGIGTVAFF.

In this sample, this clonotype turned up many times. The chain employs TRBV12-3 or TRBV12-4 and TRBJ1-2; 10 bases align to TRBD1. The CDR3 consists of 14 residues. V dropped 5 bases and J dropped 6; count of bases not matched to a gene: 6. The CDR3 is CASSPTGTGDGYTF. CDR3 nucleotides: TGTGCCAGCAGTCCTACCGGGACAGGGGATGGCTACACCTTC.

The CDR3 loop reads CASSSLTGVGTDTQYF. For the CDR3, the DNA is TGTGCCAGCAGTTCCCTGACAGGAGTGGGAACAGATACGCAGTATTTT. The chain uses TRBV6-2 or TRBV6-3 and TRBJ2-3, with D perhaps TRBD1 (6 bases). This CDR3 comprises 16 residues. The V and J ends lost 4 bases and 3 bases respectively, with 17 bases between them. Germline V CDR1 and CDR2: MNHEY, SVGEGT.

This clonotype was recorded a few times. The CDR3 DNA sequence: TGTGCCAGCAGTTTGGGGTGGCGGGGCATGGGGACCCAGTACTTC. The encoded protein is CASSLGWRGMGTQYF. The rearrangement links TRBV28 to TRBJ2-5; the D gene is possibly TRBD2 (6 bases). Per the germline V gene, CDR1 is MDHEN and CDR2 is SYDVKM. There are 15 residues in the CDR3. The V end lost 3 bases, the J end lost 7 bases, and 18 bases lay between the germline ends.

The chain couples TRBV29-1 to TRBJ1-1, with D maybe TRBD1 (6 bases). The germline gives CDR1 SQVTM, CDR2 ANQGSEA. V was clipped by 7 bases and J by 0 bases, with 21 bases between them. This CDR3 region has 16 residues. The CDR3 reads CSAQGGRGQMNTEAFF. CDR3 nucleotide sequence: TGCAGCGCCCAGGGCGGCAGGGGCCAAATGAACACTGAAGCTTTCTTT.

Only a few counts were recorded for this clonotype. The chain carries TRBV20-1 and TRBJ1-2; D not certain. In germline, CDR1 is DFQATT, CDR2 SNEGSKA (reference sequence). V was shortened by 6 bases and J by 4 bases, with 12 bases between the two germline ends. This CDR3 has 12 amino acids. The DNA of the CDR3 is TGCAGTGCCCTTGGAGGGTCCTATGGCTACACCTTC. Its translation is CSALGGSYGYTF.

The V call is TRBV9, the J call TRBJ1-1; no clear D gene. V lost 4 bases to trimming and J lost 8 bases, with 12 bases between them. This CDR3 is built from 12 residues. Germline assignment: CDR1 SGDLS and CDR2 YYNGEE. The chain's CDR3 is CASSPRGGEAFF. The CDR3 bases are TGTGCCAGCAGCCCCCGAGGTGGGGAAGCTTTCTTT.

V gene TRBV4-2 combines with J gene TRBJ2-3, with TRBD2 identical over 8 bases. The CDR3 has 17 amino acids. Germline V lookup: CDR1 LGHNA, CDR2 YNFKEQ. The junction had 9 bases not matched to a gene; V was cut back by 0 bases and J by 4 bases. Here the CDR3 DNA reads TGTGCCAGCAGCCAAGATGTGGCTAGCGGGTGGTCAGATACGCAGTATTTT. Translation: CASSQDVASGWSDTQYF.

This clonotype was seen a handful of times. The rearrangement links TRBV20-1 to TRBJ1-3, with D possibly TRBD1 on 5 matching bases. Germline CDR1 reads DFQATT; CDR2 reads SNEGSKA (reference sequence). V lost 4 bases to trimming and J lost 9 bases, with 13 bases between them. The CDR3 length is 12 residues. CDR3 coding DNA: TGCAGTGCTACCGGCGGGGCGAGCACCATATATTTT. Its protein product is CSATGGASTIYF.

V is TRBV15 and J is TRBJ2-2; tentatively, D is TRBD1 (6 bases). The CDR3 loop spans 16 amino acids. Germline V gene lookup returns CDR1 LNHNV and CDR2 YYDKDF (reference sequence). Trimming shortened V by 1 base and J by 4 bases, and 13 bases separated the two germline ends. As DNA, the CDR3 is TGTGCCACCAGCAGAGGTCGATGGACAGCCACCGGGGAGCTGTTTTTT. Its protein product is CATSRGRWTATGELFF.

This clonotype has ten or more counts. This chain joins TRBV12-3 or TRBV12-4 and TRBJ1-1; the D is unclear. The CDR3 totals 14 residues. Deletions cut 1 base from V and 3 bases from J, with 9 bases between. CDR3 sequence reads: CASSLGDIYTEAFF. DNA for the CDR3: TGTGCCAGCAGTTTAGGAGACATCTACACTGAAGCTTTCTTT.

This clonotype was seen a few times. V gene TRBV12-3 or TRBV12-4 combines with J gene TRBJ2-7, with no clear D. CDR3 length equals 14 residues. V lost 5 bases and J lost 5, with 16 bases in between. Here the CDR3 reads CASSLGPNHDEQYF. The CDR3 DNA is TGTGCCAGCAGTCTGGGCCCGAATCACGACGAGCAGTACTTC.

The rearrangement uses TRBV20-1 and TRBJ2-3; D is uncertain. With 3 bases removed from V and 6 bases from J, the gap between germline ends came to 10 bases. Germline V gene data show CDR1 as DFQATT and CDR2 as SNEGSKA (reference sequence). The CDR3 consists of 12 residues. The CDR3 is CSASFGLDTQYF. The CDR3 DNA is TGCAGTGCTAGTTTCGGATTGGATACGCAGTATTTT.

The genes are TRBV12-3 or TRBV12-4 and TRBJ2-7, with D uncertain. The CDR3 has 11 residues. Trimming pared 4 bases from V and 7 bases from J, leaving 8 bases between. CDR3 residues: CASSSVVEQYF. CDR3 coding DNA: TGTGCCAGCAGTTCGGTGGTAGAGCAGTACTTC.

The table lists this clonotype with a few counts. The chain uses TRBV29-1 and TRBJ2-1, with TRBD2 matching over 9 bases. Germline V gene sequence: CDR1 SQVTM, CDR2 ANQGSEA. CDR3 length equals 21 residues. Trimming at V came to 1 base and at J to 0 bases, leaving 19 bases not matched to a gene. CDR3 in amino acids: CSVEGGLVSGRGVGSYNEQFF. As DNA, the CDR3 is TGCAGCGTTGAAGGGGGCCTTGTTAGCGGGAGAGGTGTTGGCTCCTACAATGAGCAGTTCTTC.

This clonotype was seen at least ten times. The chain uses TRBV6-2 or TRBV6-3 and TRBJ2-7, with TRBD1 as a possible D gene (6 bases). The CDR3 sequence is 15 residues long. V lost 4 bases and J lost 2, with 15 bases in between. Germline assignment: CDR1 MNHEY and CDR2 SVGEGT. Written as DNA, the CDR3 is TGTGCCAGCAGTTTAGGCCAGGGGATAACCTACGAGCAGTACTTC. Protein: CASSLGQGITYEQYF.

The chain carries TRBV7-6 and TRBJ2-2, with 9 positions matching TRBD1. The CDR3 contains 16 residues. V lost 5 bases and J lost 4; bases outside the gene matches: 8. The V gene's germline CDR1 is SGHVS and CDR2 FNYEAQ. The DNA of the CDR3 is TGTGCCAGCAGCACCGGACAGGGGCGAACCACCGGGGAGCTGTTTTTT. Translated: CASSTGQGRTTGELFF.

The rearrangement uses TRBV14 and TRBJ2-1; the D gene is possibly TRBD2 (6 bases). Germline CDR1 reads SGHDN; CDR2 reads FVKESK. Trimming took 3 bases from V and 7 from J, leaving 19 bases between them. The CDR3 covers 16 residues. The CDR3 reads CASSHLVGLGRNEQFF. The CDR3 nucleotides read TGTGCCAGCAGCCATCTAGTGGGCCTAGGGAGGAATGAGCAGTTCTTC.

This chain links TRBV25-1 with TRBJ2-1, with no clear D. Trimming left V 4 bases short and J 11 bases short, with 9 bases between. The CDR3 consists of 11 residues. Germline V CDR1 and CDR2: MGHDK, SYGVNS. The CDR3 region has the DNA TGTGCCAGCAGTGGAACAGCTAAGCAGTTCTTC. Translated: CASSGTAKQFF.

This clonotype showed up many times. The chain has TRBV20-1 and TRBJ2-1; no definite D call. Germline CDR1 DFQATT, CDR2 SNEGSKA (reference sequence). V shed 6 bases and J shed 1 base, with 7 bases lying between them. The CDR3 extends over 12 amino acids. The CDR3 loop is CSAPPSYNEQFF. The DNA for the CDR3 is TGCAGTGCCCCCCCTTCCTACAATGAGCAGTTCTTC.

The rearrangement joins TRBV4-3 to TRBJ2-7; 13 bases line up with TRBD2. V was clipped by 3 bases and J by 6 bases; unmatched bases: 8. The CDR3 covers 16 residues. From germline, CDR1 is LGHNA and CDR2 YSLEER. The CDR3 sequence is CASSQYAGTSGVEQYF. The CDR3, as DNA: TGCGCCAGCAGCCAGTACGCCGGGACTAGCGGGGTCGAGCAGTACTTC.

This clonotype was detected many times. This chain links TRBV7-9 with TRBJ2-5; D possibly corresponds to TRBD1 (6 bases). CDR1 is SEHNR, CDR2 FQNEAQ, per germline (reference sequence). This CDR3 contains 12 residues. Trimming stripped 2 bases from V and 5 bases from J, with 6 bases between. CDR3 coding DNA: TGTGCCAGCAGCTTACAGGGGGAGACCCAGTACTTC. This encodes CASSLQGETQYF.

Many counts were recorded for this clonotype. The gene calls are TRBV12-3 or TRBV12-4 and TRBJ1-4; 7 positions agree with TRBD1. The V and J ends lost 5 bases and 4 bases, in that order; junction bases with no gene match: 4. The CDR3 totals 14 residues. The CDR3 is CASSPDRFNEKLFF. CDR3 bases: TGTGCCAGCAGTCCGGACAGGTTTAATGAAAAACTGTTTTTT.

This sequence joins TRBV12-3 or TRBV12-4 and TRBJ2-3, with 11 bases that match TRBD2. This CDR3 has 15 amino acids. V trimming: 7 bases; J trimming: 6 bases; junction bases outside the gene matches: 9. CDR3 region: CASNPLGLAADTQYF. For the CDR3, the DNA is TGTGCCAGCAATCCACTGGGACTAGCGGCGGATACGCAGTATTTT.